One sample yielded the 24 T cell receptor beta chains listed below, sequenced in a study of T cells expressing NK-cell markers. TCRdb reprocessed the 5' RACE reads; each CDR3 protein has one entry and no DNA is given. This table lists approximately 170,000 distinct CDR3 sequences. The sample comprised blood T cells: a sorted CD56 or NKG2C T cell subset, CD4+ or CD8+ T cells, or bulk PBMC T cells (not recorded which). The receptors come from a man aged 18-69 years in good health.

V is TRBV18 and J is TRBJ2-5; TCRdb selects TRBD2, and the lack of DNA leaves this call unchecked. The CDR3 sequence is 13 residues long. Germline V gene sequence: CDR1 KGHSH, CDR2 LQKENI. This chain's CDR3 is CASSPGGEETQYF.

The chain joins TRBV11-1 to TRBJ2-1; the TCRdb D gene call, TRBD1, has no DNA to confirm it. Germline assignment: CDR1 SGHAT and CDR2 FQDESV (reference sequence). The CDR3 loop spans 14 amino acids. The CDR3 is CASSISQGSHEQFF. Combining the CDR3 with reference TRBV11-1 and TRBJ2-1 gives the whole variable domain EAEVAQSPRYKITEKSQAVAFWCDPISGHATLYWYRQILGQGPELLVQFQDESVVDDSQLPKDRFSAERLKGVDSTLKIQPAELGDSAMYLCASSISQGSHEQFFGPGTRLTVL.

The gene calls are TRBV13 and TRBJ2-1; TCRdb proposes TRBD2, but this gene call is untestable without DNA. CDR1 and CDR2 from the germline V gene are PRHDT and FYEKMQ (reference sequence). The CDR3 extends over 15 amino acids. Here the CDR3 reads CASSSGLAGGNEQFF.

The chain combines TRBV11-2 with TRBJ2-1; TCRdb calls TRBD1, which cannot be checked without DNA. CDR3 length equals 17 residues. Germline V gene data show CDR1 as SGHAT and CDR2 as FQNNGV. CDR3 in amino acids: CASSVGGGPHSYNEQFF. Full variable domain (missing parts from reference TRBV11-2 and TRBJ2-1): EAGVAQSPRYKIIEKRQSVAFWCNPISGHATLYWYQQILGQGPKLLIQFQNNGVVDDSQLPKDRFSAERLKGVDSTLKIQPAKLEDSAVYLCASSVGGGPHSYNEQFFGPGTRLTVL.

The chain links TRBV6-1 to TRBJ2-5. The germline CDR1 and CDR2 sequences are MNHNS and SASEGT. This CDR3 comprises 13 residues. This CDR3 reads CASSRMTTETQYF.

The rearrangement links TRBV20-1 to TRBJ2-5. Germline values: CDR1 DFQATT, CDR2 SNEGSKA (reference sequence). This CDR3 has 14 residues. CDR3 amino acids: CSARSTDPQETQYF.

The gene calls are TRBV20-1 and TRBJ2-3. Germline V gene sequence: CDR1 DFQATT, CDR2 SNEGSKA (reference sequence). The CDR3 runs 15 residues. The CDR3 here is CSARVNGHDTDTQYF.

The V gene is TRBV15, the J gene TRBJ2-7; as DNA is missing, the TRBD1 call by TCRdb cannot be tested. The CDR3 length is 15 residues. Germline CDR1 LNHNV, CDR2 YYDKDF (reference sequence). Here the CDR3 reads CATSRVGGPNSEQYF.

This sequence joins TRBV18 and TRBJ2-3. The germline V gene has CDR1 KGHSH and CDR2 LQKENI. The CDR3 is 17 amino acids. CDR3 region: CASSPPSGYGGTDTQYF.

The chain has TRBV29-1 and TRBJ2-7; lacking DNA, the TRBD1 call made by TCRdb goes unchecked. This CDR3 is built from 19 residues. Germline V CDR1 and CDR2: SQVTM, ANQGSEA. Here the CDR3 reads CSVIDQDAVPRSGIFEQYF.

The chain combines TRBV29-1 with TRBJ2-7; the TCRdb D gene call, TRBD2, has no DNA to confirm it. In germline, CDR1 is SQVTM, CDR2 ANQGSEA. The CDR3 runs to 15 residues. This chain's CDR3 is CSVEFRGGLAAEQYF.

The chain joins TRBV7-9 to TRBJ2-7; TCRdb picks TRBD1, but there is no DNA to check that call. The CDR3 spans 15 residues. Germline lookup yields CDR1 SEHNR and CDR2 FQNEAQ (reference sequence). This CDR3 reads CASSSERDRRGGQYF.

The chain joins TRBV20-1 to TRBJ2-3; the D gene TCRdb calls, TRBD1, cannot be checked with no DNA. The CDR3 has 13 residues. Germline V gene sequence: CDR1 DFQATT, CDR2 SNEGSKA (reference sequence). CDR3: CSAIFRGPDTQYF.

The chain uses TRBV4-2 and TRBJ2-5; absent DNA, TCRdb's TRBD1 call cannot be checked. The CDR3 is made up of 15 amino acids. Germline assignment: CDR1 LGHNA and CDR2 YNFKEQ. The CDR3 spells CASSEQDRQGETQYF.

This chain links TRBV19 with TRBJ1-2; TCRdb's D call, TRBD1, is unchecked because there is no DNA. Germline lookup yields CDR1 LNHDA and CDR2 SQIVND (reference sequence). This CDR3 is 13 amino acids long. The CDR3 is CATKTGGNYGYTF.

The V and J genes are TRBV9 and TRBJ1-1; TCRdb returns TRBD1, unconfirmable since there is no DNA. CDR3 length equals 15 residues. CDR1 is SGDLS, CDR2 YYNGEE, per germline. CDR3 protein: CASSPRQELHTEAFF.

The J gene is TRBJ1-4, the V gene TRBV13; as DNA is missing, the TRBD1 call by TCRdb cannot be tested. Germline V gene lookup returns CDR1 PRHDT and CDR2 FYEKMQ (reference sequence). CDR3 length equals 16 residues. The CDR3 loop reads CASSPYSGGRNEKLFF.

This chain links TRBV28 with TRBJ2-7; TCRdb gives TRBD2 as the D gene, but with no DNA this cannot be confirmed. Germline values: CDR1 MDHEN, CDR2 SYDVKM. This CDR3 comprises 14 residues. The CDR3 loop reads CASRGGYSPYEQYF. The whole variable domain, filled in from reference TRBV28 and TRBJ2-7, reads DVKVTQSSRYLVKRTGEKVFLECVQDMDHENMFWYRQDPGLGLRLIYFSYDVKMKEKGDIPEGYSVSREKKERFSLILESASTNQTSMYLCASRGGYSPYEQYFGPGTRLTVT.

The chain links TRBV27 to TRBJ2-5; TCRdb's D call of TRBD1 is untestable without DNA. The CDR3 contains 15 residues. In germline, CDR1 is MNHEY, CDR2 SMNVEV (reference sequence). The CDR3 sequence: CASTLKRTVQETQYF.

The chain couples TRBV5-1 to TRBJ2-5. The CDR3 consists of 15 residues. CDR1 and CDR2 from the germline V gene are SGHRS and YFSETQ. The CDR3 sequence is CASSLEGITGETQYF. Supplemented by reference TRBV5-1 and TRBJ2-5, the full variable domain reads KAGVTQTPRYLIKTRGQQVTLSCSPISGHRSVSWYQQTPGQGLQFLFEYFSETQRNKGNFPGRFSGRQFSNSRSEMNVSTLELGDSALYLCASSLEGITGETQYFGPGTRLLVL.

This sequence joins TRBV10-2 and TRBJ1-1; TCRdb indicates TRBD1, and absent DNA this call remains unverified. This CDR3 is built from 14 residues. Germline values: CDR1 WSHSY, CDR2 SAAADI. The CDR3 loop reads CASSEGLGATEAFF.

The chain is built from TRBV7-6 and TRBJ2-2; without DNA, the TCRdb call of TRBD1 cannot be checked. Germline V lookup: CDR1 SGHVS, CDR2 FNYEAQ. The CDR3 totals 16 residues. The CDR3 sequence is CASSLKGGWNTGELFF. The variable domain in full, with the rest retrieved from reference TRBV7-6 and TRBJ2-2, is GAGVSQSPRYKVTKRGQDVALRCDPISGHVSLYWYRQALGQGPEFLTYFNYEAQQDKSGLPNDRFSAERPEGSISTLTIQRTEQRDSAMYRCASSLKGGWNTGELFFGEGSRLTVL.

The chain is built from TRBV18 and TRBJ2-2; TCRdb picks TRBD2, but there is no DNA to check that call. This CDR3 region has 17 residues. Looked up from germline, CDR1 is KGHSH and CDR2 is LQKENI. Here the CDR3 reads CVIDGLAGDTNTGELFF. The full variable domain, its missing parts supplied by reference TRBV18 and TRBJ2-2, is NAGVMQNPRHLVRRRGQEARLRCSPMKGHSHVYWYRQLPEEGLKFMVYLQKENIIDESGMPKERFSAEFPKEGPSILRIQQVVRGDSAAYFCVIDGLAGDTNTGELFFGEGSRLTVL.

CDR3 region: CASMGANWYSTDTQYF. The chain employs TRBV12-3 or TRBV12-4 and TRBJ2-3; checking the TCRdb D call of TRBD2 is not possible without DNA. This CDR3 spans 16 amino acids.